The rows below give T cell receptor beta chains drawn from one sample of a study of blood T cell repertoires in COVID-19. TCRdb's copy holds only in-frame clones and misses some; the assay was immunoSEQ multiplex PCR. The sample carries around 90,000 clones, about 81% recorded once. Sample: peripheral blood. These receptors all stem from a human donor in a cohort sampled during active COVID-19. The CDR3 runs from the conserved cysteine through the conserved F or W. Each record gives: D gene, clone size, V gene, J gene, CDR3 protein, CDR3 DNA. A D gene is named only where the DNA matches it firmly. Where a row states a size, it is once, few, many or the class of an expanded clone; other rows omit it.

d_call: TRBD2; clone_size: .; v_call: TRBV15; j_call: TRBJ2-5; cdr3_aa: CATSNGGAPLVTETQYF; cdr3_nt: TGTGCCACCAGTAACGGGGGGGCTCCCTTAGTGACAGAGACCCAGTACTTC
d_call: .; clone_size: .; v_call: TRBV28; j_call: TRBJ2-7; cdr3_aa: CASSVLLYEQYF; cdr3_nt: TGTGCCAGCAGTGTCCTTCTTTACGAGCAGTACTTC
d_call: TRBD2; clone_size: .; v_call: TRBV7-2; j_call: TRBJ2-3; cdr3_aa: CASSLERGGTQYF; cdr3_nt: TGTGCCAGCAGCTTGGAGCGGGGGGGCACGCAGTATTTT
d_call: TRBD1; clone_size: .; v_call: TRBV5-1; j_call: TRBJ1-1; cdr3_aa: CASSPRTGGDTEAFF; cdr3_nt: TGCGCCAGCAGCCCACGGACAGGGGGAGACACTGAAGCTTTCTTT
d_call: .; clone_size: .; v_call: TRBV19; j_call: TRBJ2-3; cdr3_aa: CASRMTESTDTQYF; cdr3_nt: TGTGCCAGTAGGATGACGGAGAGCACAGATACGCAGTATTTT
d_call: TRBD1; clone_size: .; v_call: TRBV19; j_call: TRBJ1-4; cdr3_aa: CASSTRQGGEKLFF; cdr3_nt: TGTGCCAGTAGTACCCGACAGGGGGGTGAAAAACTGTTTTTT
d_call: TRBD1; clone_size: .; v_call: TRBV5-4; j_call: TRBJ2-1; cdr3_aa: CASSSRDSDNEQFF; cdr3_nt: TGTGCCAGCAGCTCAAGGGACAGCGACAATGAGCAGTTCTTC
d_call: .; clone_size: .; v_call: TRBV30; j_call: TRBJ2-7; cdr3_aa: CAWATGSSYEQYF; cdr3_nt: TGTGCCTGGGCTACAGGTAGCTCCTACGAGCAGTACTTC
d_call: .; clone_size: .; v_call: TRBV19; j_call: TRBJ1-1; cdr3_aa: CASSISGNTEAFF; cdr3_nt: TGTGCCAGTAGTATATCGGGGAACACTGAAGCTTTCTTT
d_call: TRBD1; clone_size: few; v_call: TRBV3-1/TRBV3-2; j_call: TRBJ1-6; cdr3_aa: CASSLLGRGDSPLHF; cdr3_nt: TGTGCCAGCAGCCTCCTGGGCAGGGGGGATTCACCCCTCCACTTT
d_call: .; clone_size: .; v_call: TRBV11-2; j_call: TRBJ2-7; cdr3_aa: CASRNWGTRLYEQYF; cdr3_nt: TGTGCCAGCCGAAACTGGGGGACACGGTTGTACGAGCAGTACTTC
d_call: TRBD1; clone_size: .; v_call: TRBV5-1; j_call: TRBJ2-7; cdr3_aa: CASSLGTGGYEQYF; cdr3_nt: TGCGCCAGCAGCTTGGGGACAGGGGGCTACGAGCAGTACTTC
d_call: .; clone_size: .; v_call: TRBV12-3/TRBV12-4; j_call: TRBJ2-5; cdr3_aa: CASSYRGQETQYF; cdr3_nt: TGTGCCAGCAGTTATAGGGGCCAAGAGACCCAGTACTTC
d_call: TRBD1; clone_size: many; v_call: TRBV25-1; j_call: TRBJ2-3; cdr3_aa: CASRDKSLRQGVGDTQYF; cdr3_nt: TGTGCCAGCAGGGATAAGAGCCTCCGACAGGGAGTAGGGGATACGCAGTATTTT
d_call: .; clone_size: once; v_call: TRBV4-1; j_call: TRBJ2-3; cdr3_aa: CASSQMGQGWTDTQYF; cdr3_nt: TGCGCCAGCAGCCAAATGGGGCAGGGTTGGACAGATACGCAGTATTTT
d_call: .; clone_size: .; v_call: TRBV10-3; j_call: TRBJ1-6; cdr3_aa: CAISFQAGNDSPLHF; cdr3_nt: TGTGCCATCAGTTTCCAGGCGGGAAATGATTCACCCCTCCACTTT
d_call: .; clone_size: .; v_call: TRBV4-1; j_call: TRBJ2-4; cdr3_aa: CASSQDRGKNIQYF; cdr3_nt: TGCGCCAGCAGCCAAGATAGGGGGAAAAACATTCAGTACTTC
d_call: TRBD1; clone_size: .; v_call: TRBV6-5; j_call: TRBJ1-1; cdr3_aa: CASSSTRGRTEAFF; cdr3_nt: TGTGCCAGCAGTTCGACCAGGGGGCGTACTGAAGCTTTCTTT
d_call: TRBD2; clone_size: .; v_call: TRBV6-1; j_call: TRBJ2-7; cdr3_aa: CASSEHPRGLAGSYEQYF; cdr3_nt: TGTGCCAGCAGTGAACACCCCAGGGGACTAGCCGGCTCCTACGAGCAGTACTTC
d_call: TRBD2; clone_size: .; v_call: TRBV2; j_call: TRBJ2-3; cdr3_aa: CATQGTSPTDTQYF; cdr3_nt: TGTGCCACCCAAGGGACTAGCCCCACAGATACGCAGTATTTT
d_call: .; clone_size: .; v_call: TRBV14; j_call: TRBJ2-5; cdr3_aa: CASSQALGTDQETQYF; cdr3_nt: TGTGCCAGCAGCCAAGCTCTAGGGACTGATCAAGAGACCCAGTACTTC
d_call: TRBD1; clone_size: .; v_call: TRBV5-1; j_call: TRBJ2-1; cdr3_aa: CASSLSGTGGHNEQFF; cdr3_nt: TGCGCCAGCAGCTTGTCCGGGACAGGGGGACACAATGAGCAGTTCTTC
d_call: .; clone_size: .; v_call: TRBV6-5; j_call: TRBJ2-6; cdr3_aa: CASSYRTSGANVLTF; cdr3_nt: TGTGCCAGCAGTTACCGGACAAGCGGGGCCAACGTCCTGACTTTC
d_call: .; clone_size: .; v_call: TRBV19; j_call: TRBJ2-7; cdr3_aa: CASSIEGQPNEQYF; cdr3_nt: TGTGCCAGTAGTATAGAAGGACAGCCCAACGAGCAGTACTTC
d_call: .; clone_size: .; v_call: TRBV19; j_call: TRBJ2-5; cdr3_aa: CASSPRGAGETQYF; cdr3_nt: TGTGCCAGTAGTCCCCGGGGGGCAGGGGAGACCCAGTACTTC
d_call: .; clone_size: .; v_call: TRBV7-8; j_call: TRBJ2-1; cdr3_aa: CASSATGLTYNEQFF; cdr3_nt: TGTGCCAGCAGCGCTACAGGGTTGACCTACAATGAGCAGTTCTTC
d_call: .; clone_size: .; v_call: TRBV30; j_call: TRBJ1-3; cdr3_aa: CAWSLRGSSGNTIYF; cdr3_nt: TGTGCCTGGAGCCTAAGAGGCAGCTCTGGAAACACCATATATTTT
d_call: .; clone_size: .; v_call: TRBV18; j_call: TRBJ2-7; cdr3_aa: CASSPLGGSSYEQYF; cdr3_nt: TGTGCCAGCTCACCACTGGGGGGAAGCTCCTACGAGCAGTACTTC
d_call: TRBD2; clone_size: .; v_call: TRBV12-3/TRBV12-4; j_call: TRBJ2-3; cdr3_aa: CASKERGKDTQYF; cdr3_nt: TGTGCCAGCAAGGAGCGGGGGAAAGATACGCAGTATTTT
d_call: TRBD1; clone_size: .; v_call: TRBV7-2; j_call: TRBJ2-7; cdr3_aa: CASSLNRGTYEQYF; cdr3_nt: TGTGCCAGCAGCTTGAACAGGGGTACCTACGAGCAGTACTTC
d_call: .; clone_size: .; v_call: TRBV18; j_call: TRBJ1-2; cdr3_aa: CASSPGRGDYGYTF; cdr3_nt: TGTGCCAGCTCACCAGGCAGGGGAGACTATGGCTACACCTTC
d_call: .; clone_size: .; v_call: TRBV5-1; j_call: TRBJ2-6; cdr3_aa: CASSIVSSGANVLTF; cdr3_nt: TGCGCCAGCAGCATAGTGAGCTCTGGGGCCAACGTCCTGACTTTC
d_call: .; clone_size: .; v_call: TRBV28; j_call: TRBJ2-5; cdr3_aa: CASSPRGTTAETQYF; cdr3_nt: TGTGCCAGCAGCCCGAGGGGGACTACGGCAGAGACCCAGTACTTC
d_call: TRBD2; clone_size: .; v_call: TRBV5-1; j_call: TRBJ2-1; cdr3_aa: CASSLVTSGGAYEQFF; cdr3_nt: TGCGCCAGCAGCTTGGTAACTAGCGGGGGGGCCTATGAGCAGTTCTTC
d_call: .; clone_size: many; v_call: TRBV11-2; j_call: TRBJ2-7; cdr3_aa: CASSLALQSEQYF; cdr3_nt: TGTGCCAGCAGCTTAGCATTACAGAGCGAGCAGTACTTC
d_call: .; clone_size: .; v_call: TRBV5-1; j_call: TRBJ2-2; cdr3_aa: CASSWGQTRNTGELFF; cdr3_nt: TGCGCCAGCAGCTGGGGACAGACTAGAAACACCGGGGAGCTGTTTTTT
d_call: .; clone_size: .; v_call: TRBV7-9; j_call: TRBJ1-6; cdr3_aa: CASRSRGASSYNSPLHF; cdr3_nt: TGTGCCAGCAGATCCCGCGGGGCTAGCTCCTATAATTCACCCCTCCACTTT
d_call: TRBD2; clone_size: .; v_call: TRBV18; j_call: TRBJ2-1; cdr3_aa: CASSPPGLAAYNEQFF; cdr3_nt: TGTGCCAGCTCACCACCGGGACTAGCTGCCTACAATGAGCAGTTCTTC
d_call: TRBD2; clone_size: .; v_call: TRBV11-1; j_call: TRBJ2-1; cdr3_aa: CASSLGLAGHYNEQFF; cdr3_nt: TGTGCCAGCAGCTTAGGACTAGCGGGACACTACAATGAGCAGTTCTTC
d_call: .; clone_size: .; v_call: TRBV5-5; j_call: TRBJ1-5; cdr3_aa: CASSFFYGHNQPQHF; cdr3_nt: TGTGCCAGCAGCTTTTTTTACGGACACAATCAGCCCCAGCATTTT
d_call: .; clone_size: .; v_call: TRBV19; j_call: TRBJ1-5; cdr3_aa: CASTLRQEHQPQHF; cdr3_nt: TGTGCCAGTACTCTACGCCAGGAACATCAGCCCCAGCATTTT
d_call: .; clone_size: .; v_call: TRBV5-6; j_call: TRBJ2-7; cdr3_aa: CASSLGAGYSGQYF; cdr3_nt: TGTGCCAGCAGCTTGGGGGCAGGGTATTCGGGGCAGTACTTC
d_call: TRBD1; clone_size: .; v_call: TRBV5-1; j_call: TRBJ1-3; cdr3_aa: CASSLVQGAGNTIYF; cdr3_nt: TGCGCCAGCAGCTTGGTACAGGGGGCTGGAAACACCATATATTTT
d_call: .; clone_size: .; v_call: TRBV27; j_call: TRBJ2-7; cdr3_aa: CASSPGGYEQYF; cdr3_nt: TGTGCCAGCAGTCCCGGTGGCTACGAGCAGTACTTC
d_call: .; clone_size: .; v_call: TRBV2; j_call: TRBJ1-1; cdr3_aa: CASTRTLNTEAFF; cdr3_nt: TGTGCCAGCACTAGGACATTGAACACTGAAGCTTTCTTT
d_call: TRBD1; clone_size: .; v_call: TRBV30; j_call: TRBJ1-2; cdr3_aa: CAWSVMTGNGYTF; cdr3_nt: TGTGCCTGGAGTGTAATGACAGGGAATGGCTACACCTTC
d_call: .; clone_size: .; v_call: TRBV7-2; j_call: TRBJ2-7; cdr3_aa: CASSLGGARQYEQYF; cdr3_nt: TGTGCCAGCAGCTTGGGGGGGGCCCGTCAATACGAGCAGTACTTC
d_call: .; clone_size: .; v_call: TRBV21-1; j_call: TRBJ2-7; cdr3_aa: CASSSGFKTYEQYF; cdr3_nt: TGTGCCAGCAGCTCGGGATTCAAAACCTACGAGCAGTACTTC
d_call: TRBD1; clone_size: .; v_call: TRBV27; j_call: TRBJ1-4; cdr3_aa: CASRRQGSINEKLFF; cdr3_nt: TGTGCCAGCAGAAGACAGGGTTCCATAAATGAAAAACTGTTTTTT
d_call: TRBD2; clone_size: .; v_call: TRBV20-1; j_call: TRBJ2-3; cdr3_aa: CSASSGTSSFPGLTQYF; cdr3_nt: TGCAGTGCTAGTTCCGGGACTAGCTCGTTCCCGGGGCTTACGCAGTATTTT
d_call: TRBD1; clone_size: .; v_call: TRBV6-2/TRBV6-3; j_call: TRBJ2-3; cdr3_aa: CASSYGQESTDTQYF; cdr3_nt: TGTGCCAGCAGTTACGGACAGGAGAGCACAGATACGCAGTATTTT
d_call: TRBD1; clone_size: .; v_call: TRBV5-5; j_call: TRBJ1-2; cdr3_aa: CASSFPPRGQGITNYGYTF; cdr3_nt: TGTGCCAGCAGCTTCCCCCCTAGGGGACAGGGAATTACTAACTATGGCTACACCTTC
d_call: TRBD1; clone_size: .; v_call: TRBV19; j_call: TRBJ1-2; cdr3_aa: CASSSPGQLYGYTF; cdr3_nt: TGTGCCAGTAGTAGCCCGGGACAGCTCTATGGCTACACCTTC
d_call: .; clone_size: .; v_call: TRBV5-8; j_call: TRBJ2-3; cdr3_aa: CASSLARGSGSTDTQYF; cdr3_nt: TGTGCCAGCAGCTTGGCCCGGGGTAGCGGAAGCACAGATACGCAGTATTTT
d_call: TRBD2; clone_size: .; v_call: TRBV3-1/TRBV3-2; j_call: TRBJ2-1; cdr3_aa: CASSQDSGGAYNEQFF; cdr3_nt: TGTGCCAGCAGCCAAGATTCGGGGGGGGCCTACAATGAGCAGTTCTTC
d_call: .; clone_size: .; v_call: TRBV5-5; j_call: TRBJ1-2; cdr3_aa: CASSRLHGYTF; cdr3_nt: TGTGCCAGCAGCCGACTTCATGGCTACACCTTC
d_call: .; clone_size: .; v_call: TRBV5-5; j_call: TRBJ2-3; cdr3_aa: CASTIALRVEDTQYF; cdr3_nt: TGTGCCAGCACTATCGCCCTCCGGGTCGAGGATACGCAGTATTTT
d_call: .; clone_size: .; v_call: TRBV6-4; j_call: TRBJ1-5; cdr3_aa: CASLMPLSQPQHF; cdr3_nt: TGTGCCAGCCTCATGCCCCTAAGTCAGCCCCAGCATTTT
d_call: TRBD2; clone_size: once; v_call: TRBV5-1; j_call: TRBJ2-3; cdr3_aa: CASNLAGGTDTQYF; cdr3_nt: TGCGCCAGCAATCTAGCGGGGGGCACAGATACGCAGTATTTT